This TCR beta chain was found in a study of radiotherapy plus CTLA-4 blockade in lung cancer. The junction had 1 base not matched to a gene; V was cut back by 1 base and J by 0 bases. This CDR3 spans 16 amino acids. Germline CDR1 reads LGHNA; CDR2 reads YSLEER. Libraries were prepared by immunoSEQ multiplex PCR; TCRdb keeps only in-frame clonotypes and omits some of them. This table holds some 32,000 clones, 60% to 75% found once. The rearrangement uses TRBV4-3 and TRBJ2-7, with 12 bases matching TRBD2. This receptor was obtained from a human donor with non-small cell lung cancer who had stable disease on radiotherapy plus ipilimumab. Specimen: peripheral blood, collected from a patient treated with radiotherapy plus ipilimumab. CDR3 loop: CASSQGTSGNSYEQYF. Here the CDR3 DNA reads TGCGCCAGCAGCCAAGGGACTAGCGGGAACTCCTACGAGCAGTACTTC.